One T cell receptor (beta chain) is described in this entry. The antigen it recognizes is unknown. No clone much larger than this one lies a single base away; base qualities are absent. The sample comes from a study of cytomegalovirus exposure and HLA in healthy donors (dated by TCRdb to 2016 to 2017). As for the study more broadly: An earlier analysis of some 600 of the donors reported about 300 Gb of sequence data and 90 million to 120 million unique TCR beta sequences obtained from around 190 million T cells. To predict cytomegalovirus infection status, the study brought together high-throughput TCR immunosequencing, statistical association of individual TCRs with disease status, and machine learning. An early release that covered about 600 HLA-typed donors contained around 300 gigabases of sequencing data and around 80 million unique TCR sequences. The later analysis used no new phenotypic data to find candidate immune exposures, relying instead on TCR beta sequences and their occurrence across donors. In addition to the first cohort of around 670 subjects, a separate validation cohort of 120 different subjects was used. HLA typing included class I and class II loci at four-digit resolution. Every discovery cohort repertoire had been produced on one sequencing platform. Using immunosequencing, the study profiled T cell repertoires from approximately 700 subjects and related those repertoires to cytomegalovirus serostatus. Of the roughly 390 genotyped donors, 65% to 90% were placed in the genetic ancestry cluster associated with self-reported Caucasian donors. Donor age, sex, ethnicity and CMV serostatus were compiled alongside the repertoire data. In a later analysis, previously published TCR beta repertoires from several hundred donors were re-analyzed and high-resolution HLA genotyping was added so that TCR occurrence patterns could be studied. A later genetic analysis took genome-wide SNP genotypes for about 65% of the roughly 670 donors and used that subset as a discovery cohort. Among roughly 400 genotyped donors of the cohort, an average of approximately 230,000 unique TCR beta nucleotide sequences were sequenced per donor, roughly a sixth of them non-productive. To decide whether each TCR beta V gene segment behaved as functional or pseudogenic, an earlier analysis of approximately 590 of the donors relied on high-throughput TCR beta sequencing. The aim of the study was to test whether cataloging public T cell receptors could identify signatures of past pathogen exposure. The number of typed donors differed by locus: roughly 620-640 for A, B, C, DRB1 and DQB1; 500 to 550 for DQA1; about 600 for DPA1; and some 430 for DPB1. About 5 DR-DQ haplotypes were handled as single units for association and clustering, since linkage in the cohort was strong.

The cohort was made up of roughly 670 healthy bone marrow donors. All cohort members were sampled while nominally healthy, although unrecorded immune exposures were likely present. The donor tested CMV seronegative and was one of the 352 seronegative cohort members. Every donor gave a peripheral blood sample, and the peripheral blood mononuclear cells from that sample were used for TCR beta sequencing. Genomic DNA was extracted from the blood cell samples with the Qiagen DNeasy Blood Extraction Kit. V sheds 4 bases and J sheds 0 bases, leaving 6 bases between their ends. Counted from cysteine to phenylalanine, this CDR3 has 13 amino acids. Only the CDR3 part of the read is kept: 39 bases, read in frame from the first base. Via the germline V gene (reference sequence), CDR1 is LNHNV and CDR2 YYDKDF. What the work shows at the level of the full study, not this receptor alone: Broadly in line with IMGT annotations, most TCR beta V segments showed up in productive rearrangements about 90% or about 30% of the time in an earlier analysis of about 500 of the donors. Compared with the 666-donor mean, donors in an Asian-associated ancestry cluster had fewer N-insertions in productive TCRs, according to a later genetic analysis. Some IMGT-functional V segments, including TRBV6-2 and TRBV6-3, could not be distinguished by the 87-base-pair reads and were therefore excluded. In a later analysis, HLA-associated TCR beta chains were found to be more clonally expanded and to have lower generation probabilities than equally common non-associated chains. Linkage disequilibrium might explain the correlated functional status among segregating V segments, but an unknown experimental factor could not be ruled out. In vitro tests confirmed that a few of the cytomegalovirus-associated TCR beta chains recognize cytomegalovirus antigens. Specific HLA alleles were associated with more than 15,000 TCR beta sequences at a false discovery rate of 0.05 in a later analysis. Most TCR sequences were seen in very few donors, while some public TCRs were found in many individuals. Because counts were too low, roughly 17 rarely observed V segments, including chromosome 9 orphons, were left out of the earlier analysis of over 550 of the donors. CMV serostatus was the only immune exposure information available for the cohort. When HLA alleles, especially DR and DQ, strongly co-occurred, attributing TCR associations to individual alleles was difficult. This cohort had only TCR beta chains sequenced, and the lack of alpha or paired-chain data limited which features could be detected. According to a later analysis, TCR association rates differed among HLA loci, with DRB1 alleles showing the most associated TCRs and HLA-C alleles showing the fewest. In both the original and validation cohorts, the classifier was reported to diagnose cytomegalovirus status with high specificity and sensitivity. A total of around 150 TCR beta chains were listed by the study as associated with cytomegalovirus. According to the authors, the approach could potentially be generalized to other disease states and immunological phenotypes. A cluster of highly shared sequence variants was judged likely to be a technical artifact of the sequencing pipeline. V-gene and J-gene trimming of TCR beta chains was associated with a missense DCLRE1C variant in a later genetic analysis, and the association was replicated in an independent cohort. Presence/absence analyses assumed roughly uniform sequencing depth across donors, an assumption that may not hold. Because some donors lacked HLA typing at each locus, the association tests relied only on the typed subset. Most CMV-associated TCR beta chains appeared to be HLA-restricted in a later analysis, and the HLA associations seemed to be driven largely by CMV exposure. A later analysis reported that several top co-occurrence clusters appeared linked to parvovirus B19, influenza, CMV and Epstein-Barr virus. A further reported finding was that TCR beta sequences accurately predicted the HLA-A and HLA-B alleles for most subjects in the first cohort.

Libraries came from the immunoSEQ multiplex PCR assay. For the multiplex PCR, a mixture combining 60 forward primers for TCR Vbeta segments and 13 reverse primers for TCR Jbeta segments was used. A multiplex PCR assay on genomic DNA amplified the CDR3 region of rearranged TCR beta genes. On the Illumina HiSeq System, the amplified TCR beta libraries were sequenced as 87-base-pair reads. The study's own analysis went as follows. A later analysis counted about 82 million unique TCR beta chains across the 650 to 800 repertoires, and roughly 10 million of these chains were shared by at least two donors. To remove PCR and sequencing errors, raw reads were error-corrected and collapsed into unique sequences using a nearest-neighbor algorithm that merged closely related sequences. CDR3 sequences were aligned to IMGT reference sequences to assign V, D and J gene segments. For a sequence to be retained, a match of at least six nucleotides was required to both a V gene segment and a J gene segment. A rearrangement was called productive if the CDR3 had no stop codons and remained in frame with V and J, and every other rearrangement was called non-productive. Following IMGT convention, CDR3 was defined as the stretch from the second conserved V-encoded cysteine to the conserved J-encoded phenylalanine. Sequences without an unambiguous match to a single V gene segment were excluded from the earlier analysis of almost 600 of the donors. An earlier analysis of about 590 of the donors classified V segments as functional when productive rearrangements were above 56.7% and as segregating when the standard deviation between donors was above 5%. A statistical classification framework was built to diagnose cytomegalovirus status from the catalog of TCR beta chain sequences. V and J gene assignment, in a later analysis, came from comparing TCR nucleotide sequences with IMGT/GENE-DB human TR gene sequences. Using the TCRdist pipeline, a later analysis assigned CDR3 sequences along with most-parsimonious VDJ recombination scenarios. In a later analysis, each TCR beta chain was defined by its CDR3 amino acid sequence together with its V-gene family, and reads lacking a unique V-gene family were excluded. To address suspected cross-contamination and a sequencing artifact, a later analysis removed approximately 590 highly shared, low-generation-probability nucleotide sequences. For each public chain, a later analysis derived a clonal expansion index from normalized ranks of inferred template counts within each repertoire. Generation probabilities in a later analysis came from a VDJ recombination model fitted to out-of-frame rearrangements, and those results were checked against IGoR. A later analysis scored TCR-TCR, TCR-HLA and TCR-CMV co-occurrence with hypergeometric tests, applying a repertoire-size bias correction to TCR pairs. A later analysis estimated false discovery rates by permuting HLA or CMV assignments 20 times. In a later analysis, co-occurring TCRs were grouped using DBSCAN, with TCRdist sequence similarity added in when clustering inside HLA-allele-positive subsets. Co-occurrence clustering excluded repertoires with fewer than 30,000 or more than 120,000 public chains, plus five with anomalous nucleotide sharing. This immuneACCESS table, as held by TCRdb, lists in-frame sequences with V and J called but not all clones. Of the missing ones, under half trace to an unresolved V gene in checked studies; the others have no known cause. V and J calls and clone size are copied from that table; D and trimming were computed from the DNA. This sample gives fewer than 250,000 clones in total; approximately 80% of them show up just once. 0.71% of the sample rests with the top ten.

Sequencing was carried out using PBMCs. This receptor chain uses TRBV15 and TRBJ1-1; the D gene cannot be resolved reliably. This TCR derives from a boy aged 2 to 9 in good health and CMV-seronegative. The CDR3 corresponds to CATSTGMNTEAFF. The nucleotide sequence reads TGTGCCACCAGCACGGGGATGAACACTGAAGCTTTCTTT.